Following are 26 T cell receptor beta chains from one sample sequenced in a study of blood T cells in healthy people across ages. Primed by a sample-barcoded 5' primer and a J-beta primer mix, a second PCR proceeded for 7 to 11 cycles. TCRdb recomputed calls from the 5' RACE reads with MiXCR, one row per CDR3 protein. The data show some 880,000 distinct CDR3 sequences, with under 40% seen just once and 10% to 15% held by the top ten. Input material: blood. Receptors originate from a man aged 18 to 35 in good health.

This chain connects TRBV10-3 to TRBJ1-3, with D unresolved. CDR1 and CDR2 (germline): ENHRY, SYGVKD. V gave up 5 bases and J gave up 0 bases, with 8 bases separating them. This CDR3 region has 14 residues. The CDR3 DNA is TGTGCCATCAGTCCCAGTAGCTCTGGAAACACCATATATTTT. Its protein is CAISPSSSGNTIYF.

The chain carries TRBV7-9 and TRBJ2-7, with D tentatively TRBD1 or TRBD2 (6 bases each). CDR1 is SEHNR and CDR2 is FQNEAQ in the germline V gene (reference sequence). CDR3 length: 14 residues. Trimming removed 5 bases from V and 0 bases from J, with 11 bases in between. Written as DNA, the CDR3 is TGTGCCAGCAGCGAGGGGGGAGTCTCCTACGAGCAGTACTTC. Encoded protein: CASSEGGVSYEQYF. The entire variable domain, with the rest obtained from reference TRBV7-9 and TRBJ2-7, is as follows: DTGVSQNPRHKITKRGQNVTFRCDPISEHNRLYWYRQTLGQGPEFLTYFQNEAQLEKSRLLSDRFSAERPKGSFSTLEIQRTEQGDSAMYLCASSEGGVSYEQYFGPGTRLTVT.

This clonotype occurred once. The V call is TRBV5-1, the J call TRBJ2-7; D gene uncertain. The DNA end is a closer match to TRBJ2-5, so the J assignment may be wrong. This CDR3 contains 17 residues. Germline values: CDR1 SGHRS, CDR2 YFSETQ. The CDR3: CASSLGVGKDGWRTQYF. CDR3 sequence (DNA): TGCGCCAGCAGCTTGGGGGTGGGGAAGGACGGATGGCGGACCCAGTACTTC.

This chain connects TRBV12-3 or TRBV12-4 to TRBJ2-2; D gene uncertain. The germline V and J ends were trimmed by 3 bases and 4 bases, with 6 bases remaining between them. There are 13 residues in the CDR3. The CDR3 DNA reads as TGTGCCAGCAGTTTCTATTCCACCGGGGAGCTGTTTTTT. Encoded protein: CASSFYSTGELFF.

In its sample, this clonotype was seen many times. The chain uses TRBV7-3 and TRBJ2-3; TRBD1 matches 9 bases. The ends lost 4 bases at V and 8 bases at J; junction bases unmatched: 10. Germline V gene sequence: CDR1 SGHTA, CDR2 FQGTGA. This CDR3 comprises 15 residues. The CDR3 DNA sequence: TGTGCCAGCAGCTCCGGGACAGGGTTAGAGAGTACGCAGTATTTT. Translation gives CASSSGTGLESTQYF.

The chain links TRBV4-2 to TRBJ1-5; D not resolved. The CDR3 loop spans 16 amino acids. Trimming removed 1 base from V and 3 bases from J, with 13 bases in between. Germline V gene lookup returns CDR1 LGHNA and CDR2 YNFKEQ. The CDR3 nucleotides read TGTGCCAGCAGCCAAGGGGATCTTTGGGACAATCAGCCCCAGCATTTT. Its translation is CASSQGDLWDNQPQHF.

This clonotype has at least ten counts. This sequence joins TRBV4-3 and TRBJ2-3; 7 nucleotides align to TRBD2. Looked up from germline, CDR1 is LGHNA and CDR2 is YSLEER. The trim removed 0 bases at V and 4 bases at J, leaving 7 bases unmatched. The CDR3 is 16 amino acids. The CDR3 DNA sequence: TGCGCCAGCAGCCAAGATTCGGCTAGCGGCGCAGATACGCAGTATTTT. It translates to CASSQDSASGADTQYF.

For this clonotype: A read error may produce the germline difference seen at one junction end. V and J are TRBV3-1 and TRBJ2-5; D gene ambiguous. This CDR3 region has 12 residues. Germline V CDR1 and CDR2: LGHDT, YNNKEL (reference sequence). The CDR3 bases are TGTGCCAGAAGCCCAGAGATCCAGACCCAGTACTTC. Its protein product is CARSPEIQTQYF.

This clonotype was seen repeatedly, ten times or more. The J gene is TRBJ2-3, the V gene TRBV20-1; D is unclear. Germline CDR1 is DFQATT and CDR2 is SNEGSKA (reference sequence). Trimming pared 5 bases from V and 4 bases from J, leaving 7 bases between. The CDR3 consists of 11 residues. CDR3 amino acids: CSAAQPDTQYF. DNA for the CDR3: TGCAGTGCTGCCCAGCCAGATACGCAGTATTTT.

DNA for the CDR3: TGCAGTGCTAGAACGGGGAGGGGTGATGAGCAGTTCTTC. Protein sequence: CSARTGRGDEQFF. This chain connects TRBV20-1 to TRBJ2-1, with 7 bases lining up with TRBD2. Germline lookup yields CDR1 DFQATT and CDR2 SNEGSKA (reference sequence). The ends lost 2 bases at V and 8 bases at J; junction bases unmatched: 6. The CDR3 has 13 amino acids.

With regard to this clonotype: A much more abundant neighbour one base away suggests this may be a read error. CDR3: CSARDSLAYEQYF. CDR3 nucleotides: TGCAGTGCTAGAGATTCCCTAGCCTATGAGCAGTACTTC. The chain recombines TRBV20-1 with TRBJ2-4, with D perhaps matching TRBD2 (5 bases). In germline, CDR1 is DFQATT, CDR2 SNEGSKA (reference sequence). The CDR3 is made up of 13 amino acids. Trimming removed 0 bases from V and 13 bases from J, with 16 bases in between.

This sequence joins TRBV12-3 or TRBV12-4 and TRBJ2-7, with 8 bases aligning to TRBD1. V dropped 1 base and J dropped 6; count of bases not matched to a gene: 11. The CDR3 sequence is 16 residues long. CDR3 in amino acids: CASSLGLGQGAREQYF. Here the CDR3 DNA reads TGTGCCAGCAGTTTAGGCTTGGGGCAGGGGGCACGCGAGCAGTACTTC.

This clonotype was detected many times. The chain links TRBV6-2 or TRBV6-3 to TRBJ2-7; D call uncertain. This CDR3 is 12 amino acids long. V was pared by 3 bases and J by 4 bases, with 7 bases between. Germline V gives CDR1 MNHEY, CDR2 SVGEGT. The CDR3: CASSYTGYEQYF. CDR3 coding DNA: TGTGCCAGCAGTTATACCGGGTACGAGCAGTACTTC.

The sample holds a few counts of this clonotype. The gene calls are TRBV4-1 and TRBJ2-5; the D is unclear. The germline V and J ends were trimmed by 0 bases and 11 bases, with 13 bases remaining between them. From germline, CDR1 is MGHRA and CDR2 YSYEKL. This CDR3 comprises 13 residues. Here the CDR3 reads CASSQDAVNEQYF. The CDR3 nucleotides read TGCGCCAGCAGCCAAGATGCAGTCAATGAGCAGTACTTC.

The chain has TRBV6-6 and TRBJ1-2; 7 positions match TRBD1. Germline lookup yields CDR1 MNHNY and CDR2 SVGAGI (reference sequence). This CDR3 has 14 amino acids. V lost 7 bases to trimming and J lost 4 bases; unmatched junction nucleotides: 9. The CDR3 loop reads CASTPKGQIYGYTF. CDR3 DNA: TGTGCCAGCACCCCCAAGGGACAGATCTATGGCTACACCTTC.

This chain uses TRBV2 with TRBJ2-7; D not resolved. Trimming took off 2 bases at V and 1 base at J, with 15 bases between the two ends. This CDR3 is 16 amino acids long. Germline V gives CDR1 SNHLY, CDR2 FYNNEI. The CDR3: CASSESGWDRSYEQYF. The CDR3 bases are TGTGCCAGCAGTGAATCGGGCTGGGATAGGTCCTACGAGCAGTACTTC.

This clonotype has a handful of counts. This chain joins TRBV4-1 and TRBJ2-1; 14 bases are a match to TRBD2. V dropped 3 bases and J dropped 9; count of bases not matched to a gene: 19. Per germline, CDR1 MGHRA and CDR2 YSYEKL. The CDR3 is made up of 20 amino acids. CDR3: CASSHGPGLAGVYQWVEQFF. CDR3 coding DNA: TGCGCCAGCAGCCACGGTCCGGGACTAGCGGGGGTGTACCAGTGGGTTGAGCAGTTCTTC.

The count of this clonotype is one. Possible read error: a much larger clone is one base away. The chain employs TRBV14 and TRBJ2-5; D is ambiguous. Germline assignment: CDR1 SGHDN and CDR2 FVKESK. The V end lost 8 bases, the J end lost 11 bases, and 18 bases lay between the germline ends. The length of the CDR3 is 12 residues. CDR3 nucleotide sequence: TGTGCCAGCGCCCCCTACTACAATGAGCAGTACTTC. It encodes CASAPYYNEQYF.

The chain has TRBV5-5 and TRBJ1-2, with TRBD1 matching over 7 bases. The CDR3 runs to 15 residues. Germline V gene data show CDR1 as SGHKS and CDR2 as YYEKEE (reference sequence). Trimming removed 4 bases from V and 4 bases from J; junction bases left unmatched: 10. CDR3 protein: CASSHNTGAGYGYTF. Here the CDR3 DNA reads TGTGCCAGCAGCCATAATACAGGGGCTGGCTATGGCTACACCTTC.

This clonotype came up a few times. The chain has TRBV10-3 and TRBJ2-1, with D hard to call. Trimming pared 10 bases from V and 5 bases from J, leaving 12 bases between. The V gene's germline CDR1 is ENHRY and CDR2 SYGVKD. The CDR3 has 12 amino acids. CDR3: CATWPGDNEQFF. DNA for the CDR3: TGTGCCACATGGCCTGGGGACAATGAGCAGTTCTTC.

This clonotype has a handful of counts. The CDR3 spells CSASSTSGGLTDTQYF. CDR3 coding DNA: TGCAGTGCTAGCTCGACTAGCGGGGGTCTCACAGATACGCAGTATTTT. The chain has TRBV20-1 and TRBJ2-3; 12 bases match TRBD2. With 3 bases clipped from V and 2 bases from J, the junction kept 6 bases outside the gene matches. CDR3 size: 16 residues. From germline, CDR1 is DFQATT and CDR2 SNEGSKA (reference sequence).

This clonotype was counted once. This rearrangement joins TRBV7-2 to TRBJ2-2; 11 bases are shared with TRBD2. From germline, CDR1 is SGHTA and CDR2 FQGNSA. V dropped 3 bases and J dropped 4; count of bases not matched to a gene: 10. This CDR3 is 18 amino acids long. The CDR3 DNA reads TGTGCCAGCAGCTTGTTTGCTAGCGGGGGGCTCGGCACCGGGGAGCTGTTTTTT. This gives the protein CASSLFASGGLGTGELFF. The complete variable domain, with remaining parts taken from reference TRBV7-2 and TRBJ2-2, reads GAGVSQSPSNKVTEKGKDVELRCDPISGHTALYWYRQSLGQGLEFLIYFQGNSAPDKSGLPSDRFSAERTGGSVSTLTIQRTQQEDSAVYLCASSLFASGGLGTGELFFGEGSRLTVL.

This clonotype was counted many times. V gene TRBV11-2 combines with J gene TRBJ2-5, with D uncertain. Trimming cost V 5 bases and J 4 bases, with 8 bases left between them. Germline lookup yields CDR1 SGHAT and CDR2 FQNNGV. The CDR3 covers 12 residues. CDR3 DNA sequence: TGTGCCAGCAGCGGGCTCCGAGAGACCCAGTACTTC. As protein: CASSGLRETQYF.

Details on this clonotype: A read error may explain this, as a much larger clone is one base away. The chain couples TRBV28 to TRBJ2-7, with a tentative D call TRBD2 (5 bases). CDR1 and CDR2 (germline): MDHEN, SYDVKM. Trimming removed 8 bases from V and 10 bases from J, with 18 bases in between. This CDR3 comprises 12 residues. This chain's CDR3 is CASGPSPEAQYF. The CDR3 DNA reads TGTGCCAGCGGTCCCTCTCCGGAGGCCCAGTACTTC.

The genes are TRBV4-1 and TRBJ1-2; tentatively, D is TRBD1 (5 bases). Trimming took 1 base from V and 3 from J, leaving 18 bases between them. Per the germline V gene, CDR1 is MGHRA and CDR2 is YSYEKL. This CDR3 contains 17 residues. This chain's CDR3 is CASSQVPGTNLDYGYTF. CDR3 nucleotide sequence: TGCGCCAGCAGCCAAGTTCCTGGGACCAACCTCGACTATGGCTACACCTTC.

This clonotype was counted between two and nine times. This rearrangement joins TRBV4-2 to TRBJ2-3; D gene uncertain. This CDR3 is built from 15 residues. From germline, CDR1 is LGHNA and CDR2 YNFKEQ. Trimming stripped 1 base from V and 4 bases from J, with 12 bases between. CDR3 DNA: TGTGCCAGCAGCCAAGCAAGCCCGGCCCCAGATACGCAGTATTTT. Translated: CASSQASPAPDTQYF.